The clone carrying this T cell receptor beta chain was counted ten times or more. These data belong to a study of identical twins. The junction had 1 base not matched to a gene; V was cut back by 4 bases and J by 6 bases. The CDR3 runs to 13 residues. Per the germline V gene, CDR1 is ENHRY and CDR2 is SYGVKD. TCRdb redid the calling of the 5' RACE reads with MiXCR, one entry per CDR3 protein. Of hundreds of thousands of distinct CDR3 sequences listed, over 15% are singletons. These data were also filed under a second study, of T cells expressing NK-cell markers.

The chain recombines TRBV10-3 with TRBJ2-1; 9 nucleotides match TRBD2. The sequence came from a young woman in good health. The sequencing sample was made of PBMCs. CDR3 sequence reads: CAISVTSGNEQFF. The DNA for the CDR3 is TGTGCCATCAGTGTGACTAGCGGCAATGAGCAGTTCTTC.